This T cell receptor beta chain derives from a study of tumor-infiltrating lymphocytes in oesophageal squamous cell carcinoma. This CDR3 is built from 15 residues. CDR1 and CDR2 from the germline V gene are SGHTA and FQGNSA. Via MiXCR, TCRdb re-called the PCR reads, giving one row per CDR3 protein. The repertoire consists of 9,500 to 11,000 distinct CDR3 sequences, with 58% occurring once and the leading ten covering approximately 42%. This chain connects TRBV7-2 to TRBJ2-5; D unresolved. The end of the DNA is better explained by TRBJ2-7, so the J call may be wrong. This TCR came from a female donor with esophageal squamous cell carcinoma. Material: esophageal tumor tissue. CDR3 coding DNA: TGTGCCAGCAGCATGGGATCTTCCACCTCCTACGAGCAGTACTTC. Protein product: CASSMGSSTSYEQYF.